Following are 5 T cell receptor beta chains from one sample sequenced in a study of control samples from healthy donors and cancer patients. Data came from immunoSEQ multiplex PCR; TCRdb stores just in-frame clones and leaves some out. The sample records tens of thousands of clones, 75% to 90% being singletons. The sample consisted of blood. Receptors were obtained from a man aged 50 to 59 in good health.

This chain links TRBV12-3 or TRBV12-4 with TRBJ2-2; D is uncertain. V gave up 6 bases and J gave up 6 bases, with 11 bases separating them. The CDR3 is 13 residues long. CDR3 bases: TGTGCCAGCAGCACGAGACCCTCCGGGGAGCTGTTTTTT. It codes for CASSTRPSGELFF.

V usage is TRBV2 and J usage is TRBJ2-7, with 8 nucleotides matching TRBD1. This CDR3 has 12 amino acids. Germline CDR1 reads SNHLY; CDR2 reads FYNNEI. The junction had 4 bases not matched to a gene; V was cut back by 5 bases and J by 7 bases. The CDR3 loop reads CASSQTGEEQYF. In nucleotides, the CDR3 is TGTGCCAGCAGTCAGACAGGGGAAGAGCAGTACTTC.

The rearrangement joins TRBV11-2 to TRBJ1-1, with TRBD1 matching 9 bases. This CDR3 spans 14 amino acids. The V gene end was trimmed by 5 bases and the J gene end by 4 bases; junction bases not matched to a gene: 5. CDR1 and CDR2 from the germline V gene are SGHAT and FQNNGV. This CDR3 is CASSPGQGVTEAFF. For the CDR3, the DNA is TGTGCCAGCAGCCCGGGACAGGGTGTCACTGAAGCTTTCTTT.

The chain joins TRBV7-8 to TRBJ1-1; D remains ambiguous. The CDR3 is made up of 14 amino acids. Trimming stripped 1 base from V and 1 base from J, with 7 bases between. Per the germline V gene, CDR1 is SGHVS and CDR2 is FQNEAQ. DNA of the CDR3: TGTGCCAGCAGCTTAGTCTCCGGGAACACTGAAGCTTTCTTT. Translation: CASSLVSGNTEAFF.

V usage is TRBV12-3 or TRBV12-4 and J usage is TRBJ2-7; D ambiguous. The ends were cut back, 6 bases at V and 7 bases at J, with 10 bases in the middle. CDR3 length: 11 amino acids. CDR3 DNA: TGTGCCAGCAGGTCCGTGCGAGAGCAGTACTTC. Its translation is CASRSVREQYF.